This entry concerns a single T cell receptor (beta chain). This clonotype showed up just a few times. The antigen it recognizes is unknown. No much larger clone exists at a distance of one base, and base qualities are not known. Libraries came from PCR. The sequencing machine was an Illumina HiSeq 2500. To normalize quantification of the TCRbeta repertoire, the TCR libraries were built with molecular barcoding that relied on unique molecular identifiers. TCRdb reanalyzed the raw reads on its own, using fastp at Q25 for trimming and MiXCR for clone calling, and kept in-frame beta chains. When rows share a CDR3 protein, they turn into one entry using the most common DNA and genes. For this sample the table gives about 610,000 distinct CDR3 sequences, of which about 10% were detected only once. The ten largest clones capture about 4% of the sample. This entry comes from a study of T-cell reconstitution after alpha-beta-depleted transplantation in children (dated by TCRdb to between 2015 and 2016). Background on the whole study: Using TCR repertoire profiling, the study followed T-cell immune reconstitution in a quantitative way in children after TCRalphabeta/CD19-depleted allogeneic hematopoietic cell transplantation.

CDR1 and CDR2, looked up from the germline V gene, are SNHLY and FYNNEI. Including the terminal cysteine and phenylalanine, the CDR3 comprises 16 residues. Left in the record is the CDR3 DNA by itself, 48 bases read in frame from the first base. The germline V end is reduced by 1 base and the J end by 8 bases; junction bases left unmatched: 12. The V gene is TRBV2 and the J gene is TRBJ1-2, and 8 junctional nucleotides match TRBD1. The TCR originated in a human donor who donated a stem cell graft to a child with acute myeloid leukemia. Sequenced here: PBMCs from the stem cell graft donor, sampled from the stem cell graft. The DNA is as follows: TGTGCCAGCAGTGAAGTCGGGGGAGACAGGGGCGACGGCTACACCTTC. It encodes CASSEVGGDRGDGYTF.